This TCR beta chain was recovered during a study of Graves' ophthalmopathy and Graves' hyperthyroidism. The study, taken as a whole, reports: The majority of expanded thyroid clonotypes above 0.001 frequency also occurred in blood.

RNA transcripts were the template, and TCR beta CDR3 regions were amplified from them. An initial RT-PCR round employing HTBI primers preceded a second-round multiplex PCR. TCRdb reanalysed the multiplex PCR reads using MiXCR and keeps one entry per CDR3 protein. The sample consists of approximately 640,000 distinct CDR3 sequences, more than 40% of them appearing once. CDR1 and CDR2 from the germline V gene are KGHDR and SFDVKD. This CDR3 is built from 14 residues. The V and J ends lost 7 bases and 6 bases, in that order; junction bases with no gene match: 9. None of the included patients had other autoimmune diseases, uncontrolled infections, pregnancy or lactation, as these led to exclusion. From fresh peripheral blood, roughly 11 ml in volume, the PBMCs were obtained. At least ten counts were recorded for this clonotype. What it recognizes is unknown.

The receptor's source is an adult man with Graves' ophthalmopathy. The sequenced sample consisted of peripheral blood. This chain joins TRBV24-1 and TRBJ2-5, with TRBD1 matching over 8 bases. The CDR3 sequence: CATSKGAGGKTQYF. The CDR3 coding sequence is TGTGCCACCAGCAAAGGAGCAGGGGGCAAGACCCAGTACTTC.